The rows below give T cell receptor beta chains drawn from one sample of a study of CD8 T cells in Susac syndrome. TCRdb re-called the immunoSEQ multiplex PCR reads with MiXCR, one entry per CDR3 protein. This table has 160,000 or so distinct CDR3 sequences, 94% appearing once. Sample: CD4+ T cells from PBMCs. All receptors come from a human donor with multiple sclerosis. The CDR3 runs from the conserved cysteine through the conserved F or W.

V: TRBV7-2; J: TRBJ2-1; CDR3: CASTGGSSYNEQFF
V: TRBV20-1; J: TRBJ1-5; CDR3: CSARVGQGGNQPQHF
V: TRBV20-1; J: TRBJ2-4; CDR3: CSAEGQGGKNIQYF
V: TRBV12-3/TRBV12-4; J: TRBJ2-1; CDR3: CASSLGLAFYNEQFF
V: TRBV4-1; J: TRBJ2-2; CDR3: CASTGTSGLANTGELFF
V: TRBV24-1; J: TRBJ2-2; CDR3: CATSDAGTGDTGELFF
V: TRBV20-1; J: TRBJ1-1; CDR3: CSASEGINTEAFF
V: TRBV20-1; J: TRBJ2-7; CDR3: CSAEKAGAGYEQYF
V: TRBV12-3/TRBV12-4; J: TRBJ1-5; CDR3: CASRVSVGTVLHF
V: TRBV4-3; J: TRBJ2-7; CDR3: CASSLQLTYEQYF
V: TRBV10-3; J: TRBJ2-4; CDR3: CAISEGQPDIQYF
V: TRBV7-9; J: TRBJ1-1; CDR3: CASSPPGPHTEAFF
V: TRBV6-4; J: TRBJ2-1; CDR3: CASSKGTYNEQFF
V: TRBV30; J: TRBJ2-5; CDR3: CAWSRSGRAETQYF
V: TRBV5-4; J: TRBJ2-4; CDR3: CASSLSGNIQYF
V: TRBV2; J: TRBJ1-2; CDR3: CASSGTVVYGYTF
V: TRBV20-1; J: TRBJ2-5; CDR3: CSASDREETQYF
V: TRBV9; J: TRBJ2-5; CDR3: CASSPQATGAETQYF
V: TRBV6-1; J: TRBJ2-1; CDR3: CASTRTSAYNEQFF
V: TRBV15; J: TRBJ2-4; CDR3: CATSRDKGLAGWVQYF
V: TRBV18; J: TRBJ2-7; CDR3: CASSPGNSDPYEQYF
V: TRBV14; J: TRBJ2-5; CDR3: CASSLGASWETQYF
V: TRBV19; J: TRBJ1-5; CDR3: CASSKEGGGNQPQHF
V: TRBV7-2; J: TRBJ2-4; CDR3: CASSLSGSLKNIQYF
V: TRBV20-1; J: TRBJ2-1; CDR3: CSAQGLADNEQFF
V: TRBV28; J: TRBJ1-2; CDR3: CASSRYGGRGFDGYTF
V: TRBV27; J: TRBJ1-5; CDR3: CASSSGGYQPQHF
V: TRBV27; J: TRBJ2-1; CDR3: CASSQNPGTEQFF
V: TRBV29-1; J: TRBJ2-2; CDR3: CSVIPGQVNTGELFF
V: TRBV3-1; J: TRBJ2-6; CDR3: CASSPLRAGDSGANVLTF
V: TRBV12-3/TRBV12-4; J: TRBJ2-7; CDR3: CASSLMAVGEQYF
V: TRBV11-2; J: TRBJ2-1; CDR3: CASSSQGGPDNEQFF
V: TRBV19; J: TRBJ2-7; CDR3: CASSIDPTDSYEQYF
V: TRBV6-6; J: TRBJ2-3; CDR3: CASREGLSTDTQYF
V: TRBV3-1; J: TRBJ1-5; CDR3: CASSLGGSGGLAQPQHF
V: TRBV7-2; J: TRBJ1-1; CDR3: CASSLWANTEAFF
V: TRBV6-6; J: TRBJ2-6; CDR3: CASSKMQGSGANVLTF
V: TRBV3-1; J: TRBJ1-1; CDR3: CASSQHDRGTEAFF
V: TRBV6-5; J: TRBJ2-2; CDR3: CASSYHGTSTGELFF
V: TRBV30; J: TRBJ1-4; CDR3: CAWSVGVAEKLFF
V: TRBV5-6; J: TRBJ2-5; CDR3: CASTTPWGETQYF
V: TRBV6-6; J: TRBJ2-3; CDR3: CASSLTADTQYF
V: TRBV5-1; J: TRBJ2-5; CDR3: CASSPATPRGETQYF
V: TRBV5-4; J: TRBJ2-2; CDR3: CASSFISPGELFF